This T cell receptor beta chain is from a study of T cells in Graves' hyperthyroidism and ophthalmopathy. In the study overall: The blood sample was taken at first diagnosis, before treatment began.

RNA transcripts were the template for amplifying TCR beta CDR3 regions. The HTBI primer set drove a first-round RT-PCR of the TCR CDR3. TCRdb re-called the multiplex PCR reads through MiXCR, storing one row per CDR3 protein. The top ten clones hold approximately 12% of a sample with 500,000 to 800,000 distinct CDR3 sequences, about 15% of them seen once. This clonotype was observed at least ten times. Deletions cut 0 bases from V and 0 bases from J, with 8 bases between. This CDR3 has 15 residues. The germline CDR1 and CDR2 sequences are DFQATT and SNEGSKA (reference sequence). The sample was blood. J is TRBJ2-2 and V is TRBV20-1, with no clear D. This TCR derives from a woman aged 45-59 years with Graves' ophthalmopathy. The CDR3 protein is CSARDQVANTGELFF. CDR3 sequence (DNA): TGCAGTGCTAGAGATCAGGTCGCGAACACCGGGGAGCTGTTTTTT.